Described below is a single TCR beta chain sequence and its context. The data derive from a study of cytomegalovirus exposure and HLA in healthy donors. Germline V gives CDR1 MNHNS, CDR2 SASEGT. The germline V and J ends were trimmed by 2 bases and 3 bases, with 11 bases remaining between them. The CDR3 totals 14 residues. Both 60 Vbeta primers and 13 Jbeta primers went into the PCR. The repertoire was sequenced with immunoSEQ multiplex PCR; TCRdb's copy has only in-frame clones and lacks some. Seen here are about 130,000 clones, around 77% observed once, and the top ten hold 4.2%. The receptor's source is a male donor in good health and CMV-seropositive. What was sequenced was PBMCs. The chain employs TRBV6-1 and TRBJ2-7; TRBD2 is a possible D gene (5 bases). This CDR3 reads CASSEQTTHYEQYF. The CDR3 nucleotides read TGTGCCAGCAGTGAACAGACTACTCACTACGAGCAGTACTTC.